These T cell receptor beta chains were read from a single sample in a study of blood T cell repertoires in COVID-19. Some clones are missing from TCRdb's copy, which holds only in-frame ones; the method was immunoSEQ multiplex PCR. The repertoire includes more than 150,000 clones, approximately 86% of them detected once, and roughly 8.6% sits in the top ten. Specimen: peripheral blood. The receptors were gathered from a man aged 55-75 years with acute or convalescent COVID-19. Both conserved end residues are part of each CDR3. Each record gives: D gene, J gene, clone size, CDR3 length, V gene, CDR3 DNA, CDR3 protein. A D gene is named only where the DNA matches it firmly. Size is stated for part of the rows, as once, few or many counts, or as a class when the clone is expanded.

TRBD2	TRBJ2-7	-	15	TRBV4-2	TGTGCCAGCAGCCAACCGGGACTAGCGGGAGGCGAGCAGTACTTC	CASSQPGLAGGEQYF
-	TRBJ2-3	-	15	TRBV3-1/TRBV3-2	TGTGCCAGCAGCCAAGGAGGCGGGGGCGGAGATACGCAGTATTTT	CASSQGGGGGDTQYF
-	TRBJ1-1	-	12	TRBV2	TGTGCCAGCAGTGCCGGGACAAGTGAAGCTTTCTTT	CASSAGTSEAFF
TRBD1	TRBJ2-5	-	16	TRBV10-1	TGCGCCAGCAGTGAGGGGGACAGGGGGCGAAAAGAGACCCAGTACTTC	CASSEGDRGRKETQYF
-	TRBJ2-7	-	12	TRBV12-3/TRBV12-4	TGTGCCAGCAGTCCCCCCGGGGACGAGCAGTACTTC	CASSPPGDEQYF
-	TRBJ2-1	few	17	TRBV19	TGTGCCAGTACCTCCCCGTCGGGCAGGGCGTCCTACAATGAGCAGTTCTTC	CASTSPSGRASYNEQFF
-	TRBJ1-1	once	14	TRBV3-1/TRBV3-2	TGTGCCAGCACCCCCCGGAGCAGGAACACTGAAGCTTTCTTT	CASTPRSRNTEAFF
TRBD1	TRBJ1-2	-	14	TRBV7-8	TGTGCCAGCAGCCCAGGACAGGTGACCTATGGCTACACCTTC	CASSPGQVTYGYTF
TRBD1	TRBJ1-2	-	15	TRBV5-1	TGCGCCAGCAGCTTGGCCGGGGGACAGACCTATGGCTACACCTTC	CASSLAGGQTYGYTF
-	TRBJ1-3	-	14	TRBV24-1	TGTGCCACCAGTGACCCGTTGAGGGGAAACACCATATATTTT	CATSDPLRGNTIYF
-	TRBJ1-3	few	14	TRBV7-9	TGTGCCAGCAGCGTTGGAGGGGCTGGAAACACCATATATTTT	CASSVGGAGNTIYF
TRBD1	TRBJ2-5	-	13	TRBV9	TGTGCCAGCAGCGCTGGGACAGGAGAGACCCAGTACTTC	CASSAGTGETQYF
TRBD2	TRBJ2-3	once	17	TRBV27	TGTGCCAGCAGCCCCCTCGGACTAGCGGGAGGGACAGATACGCAGTATTTT	CASSPLGLAGGTDTQYF
-	TRBJ2-7	-	14	TRBV7-9	TGTGCCAGCAGCTTAGTTCAGGTATCCTACGAGCAGTACTTC	CASSLVQVSYEQYF
TRBD2	TRBJ2-2	-	16	TRBV5-1	TGCGCCAGCAGCTATTTAAGCGGGAGGGCCGGCGGGGAGCTGTTTTTT	CASSYLSGRAGGELFF
TRBD2	TRBJ2-7	-	13	TRBV6-5	TGTGCCAGCACGACTAGCGGCTCCTACGAGCAGTACTTC	CASTTSGSYEQYF
TRBD1	TRBJ2-4	once	15	TRBV6-5	TGTGCCAGCAGTCACAGGGGGCATTCCAAAAACATTCAGTACTTC	CASSHRGHSKNIQYF